This T cell receptor (beta chain) was sequenced during a study of molecular identifiers for immune sequencing clone quantification (dated 2018 in TCRdb). About the full investigation: For a replicate experiment, RNA from roughly 21,000 or 96,000 naive CD8 T cells was divided into five aliquots, and four of the five aliquots were sequenced. This methods study used CD8 T cells to benchmark TCR RNA copy counting and molecular-identifier clustering-based TCR repertoire sequencing (MIDCIRS).

This clonotype has more than one count but fewer than ten. No cognate antigen has been identified for it. Per-nucleotide qualities are absent, and no much larger clonotype sits a single base away. The CDR3 runs 15 residues from the cysteine to the phenylalanine. Kept here is only the CDR3 DNA, which spans 45 bases and is read in frame from base 1. Between the V and J ends, shortened by 4 bases and 1 base respectively, the junction contains 12 bases. The germline V gene encodes CDR1 SGHAT and CDR2 FQNNGV. Library construction relied on PCR. This sample was sequenced with a NextSeq 500. Bulk TCR libraries were generated as previously described, with the TCR primers listed in Table S5 used. Total RNA was purified with the Qiagen AllPrep DNA/RNA kit. Before analysis, reads from multiple sequencing runs of the same library were pooled. Regarding the original processing steps: Reads were retained only if an exact TCR constant sequence was present, and the retained reads were trimmed to 150 nt and grouped according to their 12-nt molecular barcodes. Reads within each barcode group were sub-clustered using a 15% Levenshtein threshold, and quality-weighted consensus sequences were constructed for each RNA molecule. Non-functional sequences were filtered out, along with any lower-count sequence sitting one edit away from another sequence. Based on fitting two negative binomial distributions, any barcode sub-cluster with under 20% of the maximum read count was discarded. The public reads were quality trimmed at Q25 with fastp and then assembled into clones with MiXCR by TCRdb, keeping productive beta chains. Each CDR3 protein gets just one entry, which takes the most common genes and DNA from the rows behind it. TCRdb assigned the V and J calls; the authors' analysis was not used. The sample table contains about 630,000 distinct CDR3 sequences; only one count was recorded for 25% of them. The biggest ten clones account for 0.75% to 0.8% of the sample.

What the work shows at the level of the full study, not this receptor alone: Highly expanded clone sizes could be underestimated because identical TCR molecules may share a barcode. Clones above 20 RNA copies held over 99% of molecules in CMV-specific effector cells but under 1% in naive cells. About 3 recovered TCR RNA copies per cell were obtained by modeling, versus approximately 10 by digital PCR, implying a capture efficiency of 30% to 35%. When barcode sub-clustering was omitted, TCR diversity was inflated by chimeric consensus sequences, with chimeras reaching as high as 47%. Spiked-in Jurkat TCR RNA equivalent to a single cell was reported to be detectable even among 750,000 to 1,000,000 naive CD8 T cells. Naive libraries contained spiked-in Jurkat TCR RNA (10 copies' worth), which is not part of the donor repertoire.

Naive CD8 T cell libraries were made from 20,000 to 1,000,000 sorted cells using 10%, 30% or 50% of purified RNA. Naive CD8 T cells were FACS-sorted as CD8+CD4-CCR7+CD45RA+ on a BD FACSAria II into RLT Plus buffer. Detection sensitivity was tested by spiking Jurkat RNA equal to ten or so TCR copies' worth into samples containing 20,000-1,000,000 naive CD8 T cells. CD8 T cells were enriched with RosetteSep CD8+ T Cell Enrichment Cocktail and Ficoll-Paque, followed by ACK red cell lysis. Material for sequencing was naive CD8+ T cells from blood, with Jurkat cell RNA spiked in. Taken with the paper, the label for cell subset or site translates to: FACS-sorted CD8+CD4-CCR7+CD45RA+ naive T cells. The sequence was collected from a human donor in good health. Some libraries in this study had Jurkat cell RNA spiked in. The chain employs TRBV11-2 and TRBJ2-3, with the D gene not clear enough to name. The DNA sequence reads TGTGCCAGCAGCTCCTACAGCTGGGGCACAGATACGCAGTATTTT. Its product reads: CASSSYSWGTDTQYF.